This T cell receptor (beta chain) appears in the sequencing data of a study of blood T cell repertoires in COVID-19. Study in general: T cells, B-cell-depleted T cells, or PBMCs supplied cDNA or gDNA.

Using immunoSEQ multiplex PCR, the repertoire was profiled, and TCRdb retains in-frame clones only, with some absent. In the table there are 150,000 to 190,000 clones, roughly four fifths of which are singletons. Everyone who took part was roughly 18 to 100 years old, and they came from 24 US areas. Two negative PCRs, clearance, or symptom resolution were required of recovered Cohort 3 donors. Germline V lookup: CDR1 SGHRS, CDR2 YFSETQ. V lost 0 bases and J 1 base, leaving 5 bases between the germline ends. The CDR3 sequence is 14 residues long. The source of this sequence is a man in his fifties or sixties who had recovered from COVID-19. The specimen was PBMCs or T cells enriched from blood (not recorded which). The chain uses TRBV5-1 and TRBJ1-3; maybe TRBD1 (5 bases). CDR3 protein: CASSLAGSGNTIYF. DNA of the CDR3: TGCGCCAGCAGCTTGGCAGGGTCTGGAAACACCATATATTTT.